A selection of T cell receptor beta chains follows, all from one sample in a study of identical twins. TCRdb independently ran MiXCR on the 5' RACE reads; one entry per CDR3 protein. Here the sample spans hundreds of thousands of distinct CDR3 sequences, approximately 18% being singletons. In addition, the sample was reused for a study of T cells expressing NK-cell markers.

The specimen was PBMCs. The origin of the receptors is a woman younger than 35 in good health. Both conserved end residues are part of each CDR3. The D gene is left open where the match is weak. Clone size is given for some rows only: seen once, a few or many times, or a class if the clone is expanded.

DNA | CDR3 | length | J | D | V | size
TGCGCCAGCAGTGGGACACCCTCGGGCTACACCTTC | CASSGTPSGYTF | 12 | TRBJ1-2 | - | TRBV10-2 | -
TGCAGTGCTAGAGGGGGTGGCGGGATCACCGGGGAGCTGTTTTTT | CSARGGGGITGELFF | 15 | TRBJ2-2 | - | TRBV20-1 | -
TGTGCCAGCAGTGAAGCCCACAGCTCGGGAGGTAACTATGGCTACACCTTC | CASSEAHSSGGNYGYTF | 17 | TRBJ1-2 | - | TRBV6-1 | -
TGTGCCAGCAGCTTAAGTTGGGGTAGCGAGGCAGGAGAGCAGTTCTTC | CASSLSWGSEAGEQFF | 16 | TRBJ2-1 | - | TRBV11-2 | few
TGCGCCAGCAGCTTGGAGGGGGGGGTGGGCAATCAGCCCCAGCATTTT | CASSLEGGVGNQPQHF | 16 | TRBJ1-5 | - | TRBV5-1 | -
TGTGCCAGCAGTTTCCGTACAGGGGGCTTTGGCAATCAGCCCCAGCATTTT | CASSFRTGGFGNQPQHF | 17 | TRBJ1-5 | TRBD1 | TRBV12-3/TRBV12-4 | few
TGCAGCGTTGAGGCTAGCGGTCTTAAAGAGACCCAGTACTTC | CSVEASGLKETQYF | 14 | TRBJ2-5 | TRBD2 | TRBV29-1 | many
TGTGCCAGCAGCTTAGACAGGGGGCGCTTCGTTTTCTTT | CASSLDRGRFVFF | 13 | TRBJ1-1 | TRBD1 | TRBV7-2 | few
TGCAGTGCCCTAGGAGAGGGGAGCCACCAAGAGACCCAGTACTTC | CSALGEGSHQETQYF | 15 | TRBJ2-5 | - | TRBV20-1 | -
TGTGCCAGCAGCCAGGGGACAGACCCATATCAGCCCCAGCATTTT | CASSQGTDPYQPQHF | 15 | TRBJ1-5 | TRBD1 | TRBV4-2 | -
TGTGCCAGCATCAGGACCCGGACAGGAAACACCATATATTTT | CASIRTRTGNTIYF | 14 | TRBJ1-3 | - | TRBV7-9 | -
TGCAGCGTTGGGGAGATGGGAGAAAAACTGTTTTTT | CSVGEMGEKLFF | 12 | TRBJ1-4 | - | TRBV29-1 | -
TGTGCCAGCAGCTTAGGTTACGCTGTGAACACTGAAGCTTTCTTT | CASSLGYAVNTEAFF | 15 | TRBJ1-1 | - | TRBV11-2 | few
TGTGCCAGCAGTCTGGTCCCTCGTGGGACGTCCGATTACGAGCAGTACTTC | CASSLVPRGTSDYEQYF | 17 | TRBJ2-7 | - | TRBV7-9 | few
TGTGCCAGCAGCTTACTCGTCGGGCAGCGGCCATACAATGAGCAGTTCTTC | CASSLLVGQRPYNEQFF | 17 | TRBJ2-1 | - | TRBV7-9 | -
TGTGCCAGCAGCGACGGGACGGTGGACACTGAAGCTTTCTTT | CASSDGTVDTEAFF | 14 | TRBJ1-1 | - | TRBV11-2 | -
TGTGCCAGCAGTGATTTTGGGACAGGGGGCTTCGAGCAGTACTTC | CASSDFGTGGFEQYF | 15 | TRBJ2-7 | TRBD1 | TRBV3-1 | few
TGTGCCAGCAGCCGAGGGGAGCACTACGAGCAGTACTTC | CASSRGEHYEQYF | 13 | TRBJ2-7 | - | TRBV7-7 | -
TGTGCCACCACGCCAGGGGCGAACACCGGGGAGCTGTTTTTT | CATTPGANTGELFF | 14 | TRBJ2-2 | - | TRBV10-3 | few
TGTGCCAGCAGCCCCAAGCGCCTCCTTTACAATGAGCAGTTCTTC | CASSPKRLLYNEQFF | 15 | TRBJ2-1 | - | TRBV6-1 | -
TGTGCCAGCATTGGGCAGGGGAGCACCTTAGTCAACTATGGCTACACCTTC | CASIGQGSTLVNYGYTF | 17 | TRBJ1-2 | - | TRBV6-1 | -
TGTGCCAGCAGCTTACCCCTAGAGCAGTTCTTC | CASSLPLEQFF | 11 | TRBJ2-1 | - | TRBV7-9 | few
TGTGCCAGCTCTGAGGTATCCCTCACCGGGGAGCTGTTTTTT | CASSEVSLTGELFF | 14 | TRBJ2-2 | - | TRBV18 | once
TGTGCCAGCAGCTTAGGGACAGGGAGCTCTGGGGCCAACGTCCTGACTTTC | CASSLGTGSSGANVLTF | 17 | TRBJ2-6 | TRBD1 | TRBV13 | few
TGTGCCAGCAGTTATGACAGGGTAATGGAGACCCAGTACTTC | CASSYDRVMETQYF | 14 | TRBJ2-5 | TRBD1 | TRBV6-5 | -
TGCAGCGTTGAAAGCAGGGGGCCCAATGAGCAGTTCTTC | CSVESRGPNEQFF | 13 | TRBJ2-1 | TRBD1 | TRBV29-1 | -
TGCAGTGTTCTTATGCGGACAGGGGGCTCCAATGAGCAGTTCTTC | CSVLMRTGGSNEQFF | 15 | TRBJ2-1 | TRBD1 | TRBV20-1 | -
TGCAGCGTCCAACTAGCGGGAGTTTCGCTAGCCAAAAACATTCAGTACTTC | CSVQLAGVSLAKNIQYF | 17 | TRBJ2-4 | TRBD2 | TRBV29-1 | -
TGTGCCAGCAGCATTGCCTCGGGGGCGGGAGCTTTCTTT | CASSIASGAGAFF | 13 | TRBJ1-1 | - | TRBV9 | few
TGTGCCAGAGACGCCGAGGTTTCTGGCTACACCTTC | CARDAEVSGYTF | 12 | TRBJ1-2 | - | TRBV7-9 | few
TGTGCCAGCAGCTTAGCGGGACTAGGGGCAAATGAGCAGTTCTTC | CASSLAGLGANEQFF | 15 | TRBJ2-1 | TRBD2 | TRBV7-3 | -
TGTGCCAGCAGCTTAGCGCTTTACAGGAGCACAGATACGCAGTATTTT | CASSLALYRSTDTQYF | 16 | TRBJ2-3 | - | TRBV7-8 | few
TGCGCCAGCAGCTTGGGGGGACAGCCAAATGAGCAGTTCTTC | CASSLGGQPNEQFF | 14 | TRBJ2-1 | TRBD1 | TRBV5-1 | few
TGTGCCATCAGTGGAGGTTACCGGGGGAACACTGAAGCTTTCTTT | CAISGGYRGNTEAFF | 15 | TRBJ1-1 | - | TRBV10-3 | few
TGTGCCAGCAGGGGAGAAGGATATAACTATGGCTACACCTTC | CASRGEGYNYGYTF | 14 | TRBJ1-2 | - | TRBV6-1 | few
TGTGCCAGCAGCCAGGGACTAGGACAGTTCTTC | CASSQGLGQFF | 11 | TRBJ2-1 | TRBD2 | TRBV3-1 | -
TGTGCCAGCAGATCGGGACAGGGAGACACCGGGGAGCTGTTTTTT | CASRSGQGDTGELFF | 15 | TRBJ2-2 | TRBD1 | TRBV12-3/TRBV12-4 | -
TGCAGTGCTAGAGATCTCCCGACTAGCGGAGAGGACGGTGACGGTTCCGATACGCAGTATTTT | CSARDLPTSGEDGDGSDTQYF | 21 | TRBJ2-3 | TRBD2 | TRBV20-1 | few
TGTGCCATCCAAGGGCCAGGGTCCGAGCAGTACTTC | CAIQGPGSEQYF | 12 | TRBJ2-7 | - | TRBV10-3 | -
TGTGCCAGCGTCCAGGCATTACAAGAGACCCAGTACTTC | CASVQALQETQYF | 13 | TRBJ2-5 | - | TRBV6-2/TRBV6-3 | -
TGCGCCAGCAGCTTTGGGACTAGCGGGAGTGAGCAGTTCTTC | CASSFGTSGSEQFF | 14 | TRBJ2-1 | TRBD2 | TRBV5-1 | few
TGTGCCAGCAGTTTTAAGGGCGTAAGGCAGTTCTTC | CASSFKGVRQFF | 12 | TRBJ2-1 | - | TRBV12-3/TRBV12-4 | -
TGTGCCAGCAGTCCTGGACTAGCGGGCCTCAGTGGGGAGACCCAGTACTTC | CASSPGLAGLSGETQYF | 17 | TRBJ2-5 | TRBD2 | TRBV12-3/TRBV12-4 | -
TGTGCCATCAGTGAGTCGTCGGGAGTTACGCAGTATTTT | CAISESSGVTQYF | 13 | TRBJ2-3 | - | TRBV10-3 | few
TGTGCCAGCAGCTTAGATTTTTGGGAAACTAGCAGAGAAGAGACCCAGTACTTC | CASSLDFWETSREETQYF | 18 | TRBJ2-5 | - | TRBV7-6 | few
TGTGCCAGCGTCGGACAGAAGGCTTTATACTCCTACGAGCAGTACTTC | CASVGQKALYSYEQYF | 16 | TRBJ2-7 | - | TRBV5-6 | few
TGTGCCACTTTCAGGGCCGGGCGAGGGGCCACATCAGATACGCAGTATTTT | CATFRAGRGATSDTQYF | 17 | TRBJ2-3 | - | TRBV15 | -